This TCR beta chain appears in the sequencing data of a study of blood T cells in healthy people across ages. The study's findings and limits: With unsorted PBMCs, a conclusive comparison of naive versus antigen-experienced cells was not possible.

Primers used in a second PCR of about 7 to 12 cycles were a sample-barcoded 5' primer and a J-beta primer mix. Each sample yielded at least 3 million CDR3-containing paired-end reads. TCRdb called the 5' RACE reads again in MiXCR, with one record for every CDR3 protein. The sample consists of around 1.5 million distinct CDR3 sequences, 40% to 50% of them appearing once. This clonotype was seen many times. Its antigen is still unknown. This receptor was obtained from a young woman in good health. Sequencing input: blood.

The CDR3 spells CASRNRDRPLDTQYF. In nucleotides, the CDR3 is TGTGCCAGCAGAAACCGGGACCGACCTCTGGATACGCAGTATTTT. The gene calls are TRBV12-3 or TRBV12-4 and TRBJ2-3; the D call may be TRBD1 or TRBD2 (5 bases each). The CDR3 runs 15 residues. Trimming pared 6 bases from V and 6 bases from J, leaving 19 bases between.